The clone carrying this T cell receptor beta chain was counted between two and nine times. The antigen is unknown. With 60 Vbeta and 13 Jbeta primers, the PCR was carried out. The repertoire was sequenced with immunoSEQ multiplex PCR; TCRdb's copy has only in-frame clones and lacks some. Counted here are some 180,000 clones, roughly 80% occurring once; the ten biggest clones make up 1.5% to 1.7%. The CDR3 loop spans 15 amino acids. Deletions cut 4 bases from V and 2 bases from J, with 9 bases between. Germline V gene data show CDR1 as LGHNA and CDR2 as YNFKEQ. The data were obtained in a study of cytomegalovirus exposure and HLA in healthy donors. Overall study results and limits: Donors were assumed by presence/absence analyses to have roughly uniform sequencing depth. Published work reported that the classifier diagnosed cytomegalovirus status with high specificity and sensitivity. With later analysis, a missense DCLRE1C variant became linked to TCR beta V- and J-gene trimming. In a later analysis, HLA-associated TCR beta chains were more clonally expanded than equally common others.

Material: PBMCs. V is TRBV4-2 and J is TRBJ2-6; possible D gene TRBD2, 5 bases. This clonotype originated in a man in his forties in good health and CMV-seronegative. CDR3 sequence (DNA): TGTGCCAGCAGCCCGACGGGGACTGGGGCCAACGTCCTGACTTTC. This translates into CASSPTGTGANVLTF.